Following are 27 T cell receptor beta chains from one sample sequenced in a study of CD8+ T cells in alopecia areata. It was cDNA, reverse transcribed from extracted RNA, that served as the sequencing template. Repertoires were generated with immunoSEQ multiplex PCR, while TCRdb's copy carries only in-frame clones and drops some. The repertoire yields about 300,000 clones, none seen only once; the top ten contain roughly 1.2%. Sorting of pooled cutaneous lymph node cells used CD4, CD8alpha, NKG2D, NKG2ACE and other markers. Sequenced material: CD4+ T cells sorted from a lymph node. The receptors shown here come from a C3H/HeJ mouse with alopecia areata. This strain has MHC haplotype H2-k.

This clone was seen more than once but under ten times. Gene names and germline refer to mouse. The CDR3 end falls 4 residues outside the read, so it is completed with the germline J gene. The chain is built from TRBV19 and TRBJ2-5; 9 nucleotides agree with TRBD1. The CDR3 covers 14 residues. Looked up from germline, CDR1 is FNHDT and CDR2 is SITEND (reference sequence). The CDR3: CASRSPGQGDTQYF. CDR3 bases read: TGTGCCAGCAGGTCCCCGGGACAGGGAGAC.

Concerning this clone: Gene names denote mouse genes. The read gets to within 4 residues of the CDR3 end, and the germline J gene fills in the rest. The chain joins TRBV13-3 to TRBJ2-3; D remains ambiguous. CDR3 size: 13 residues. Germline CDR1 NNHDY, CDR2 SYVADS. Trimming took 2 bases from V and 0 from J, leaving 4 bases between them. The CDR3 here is CASSEVSAETLYF. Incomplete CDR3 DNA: TGTGCCAGCAGTGAAGTTAGTGCAGAA.

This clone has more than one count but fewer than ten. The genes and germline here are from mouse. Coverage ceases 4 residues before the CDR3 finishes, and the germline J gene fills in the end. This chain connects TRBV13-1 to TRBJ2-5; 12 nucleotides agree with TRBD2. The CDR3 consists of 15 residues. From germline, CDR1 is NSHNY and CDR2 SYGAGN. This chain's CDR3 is CASRRLGGRRDTQYF. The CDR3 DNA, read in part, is TGTGCCAGCAGAAGACTGGGGGGGCGCCGGGAC.

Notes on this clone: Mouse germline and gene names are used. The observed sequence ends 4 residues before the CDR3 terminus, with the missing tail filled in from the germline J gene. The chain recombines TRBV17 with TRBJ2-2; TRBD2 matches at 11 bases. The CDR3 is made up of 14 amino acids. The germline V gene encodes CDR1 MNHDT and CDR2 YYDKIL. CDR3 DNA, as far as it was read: TGTGCTAGCAGTCTTCGGACTGGGGGGGGG. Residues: CASSLRTGGG. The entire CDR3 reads CASSLRTGGGQLYF. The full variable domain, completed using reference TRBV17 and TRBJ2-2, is DTTVKQNPRYKLARVGKPVNLICSQTMNHDTMYWYQKKPNQAPKLLLFYYDKILNREADTFEKFQSSRPNNSFCSLYIGSAGLEYSAMYLCASSLRTGGGQLYFGEGSKLTVL.

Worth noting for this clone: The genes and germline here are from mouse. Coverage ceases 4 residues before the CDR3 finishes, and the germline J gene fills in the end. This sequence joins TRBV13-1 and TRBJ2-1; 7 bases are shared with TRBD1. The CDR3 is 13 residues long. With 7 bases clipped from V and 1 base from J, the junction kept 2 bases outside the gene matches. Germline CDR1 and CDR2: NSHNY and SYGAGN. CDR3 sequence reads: CASLGQNYAEQFF. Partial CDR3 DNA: TGTGCCAGCTTGGGACAGAACTATGCT.

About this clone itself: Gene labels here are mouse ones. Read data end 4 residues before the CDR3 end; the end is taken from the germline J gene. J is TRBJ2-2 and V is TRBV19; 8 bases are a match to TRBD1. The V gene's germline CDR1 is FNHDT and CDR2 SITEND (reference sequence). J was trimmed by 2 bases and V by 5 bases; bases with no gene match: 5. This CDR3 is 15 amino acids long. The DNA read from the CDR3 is TGTGCCAGCAGGAGGACAGGGTTGAACACCGGG. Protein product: CASRRTGLNTG. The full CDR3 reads CASRRTGLNTGQLYF.

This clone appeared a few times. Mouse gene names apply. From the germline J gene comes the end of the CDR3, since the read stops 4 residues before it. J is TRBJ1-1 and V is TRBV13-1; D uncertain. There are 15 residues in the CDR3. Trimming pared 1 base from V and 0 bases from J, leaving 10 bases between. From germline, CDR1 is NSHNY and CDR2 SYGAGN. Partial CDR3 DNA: TGTGCCAGCAGTGATCAGCAGGCCACAAACACA. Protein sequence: CASSDQQATNT. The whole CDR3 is CASSDQQATNTEVFF.

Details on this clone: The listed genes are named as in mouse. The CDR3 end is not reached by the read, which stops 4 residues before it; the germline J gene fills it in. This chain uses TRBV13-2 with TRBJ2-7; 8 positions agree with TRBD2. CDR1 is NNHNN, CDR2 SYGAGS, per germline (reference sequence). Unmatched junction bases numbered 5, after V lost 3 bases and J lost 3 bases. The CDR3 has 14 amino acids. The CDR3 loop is CASGGPTGDYEQYF. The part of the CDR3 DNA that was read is TGTGCCAGCGGTGGTCCGACTGGGGACTAT.

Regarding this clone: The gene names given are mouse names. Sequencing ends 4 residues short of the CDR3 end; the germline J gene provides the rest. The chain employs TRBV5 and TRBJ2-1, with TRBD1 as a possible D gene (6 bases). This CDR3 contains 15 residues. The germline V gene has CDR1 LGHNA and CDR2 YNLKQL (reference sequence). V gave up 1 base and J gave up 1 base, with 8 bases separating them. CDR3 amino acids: CASSQAGTNYAEQFF. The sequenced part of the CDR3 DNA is TGTGCCAGCAGCCAAGCCGGGACAAACTATGCT.

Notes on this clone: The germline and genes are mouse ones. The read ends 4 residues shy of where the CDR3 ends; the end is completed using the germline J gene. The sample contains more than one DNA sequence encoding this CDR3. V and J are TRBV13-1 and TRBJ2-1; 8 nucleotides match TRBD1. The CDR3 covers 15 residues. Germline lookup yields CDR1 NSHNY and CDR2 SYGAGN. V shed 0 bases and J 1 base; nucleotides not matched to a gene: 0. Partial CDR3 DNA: TGTGCCAGCAGTGATGGACAGGGGAACTATGCT. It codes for CASSDGQGNYA. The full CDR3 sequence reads CASSDGQGNYAEQFF.

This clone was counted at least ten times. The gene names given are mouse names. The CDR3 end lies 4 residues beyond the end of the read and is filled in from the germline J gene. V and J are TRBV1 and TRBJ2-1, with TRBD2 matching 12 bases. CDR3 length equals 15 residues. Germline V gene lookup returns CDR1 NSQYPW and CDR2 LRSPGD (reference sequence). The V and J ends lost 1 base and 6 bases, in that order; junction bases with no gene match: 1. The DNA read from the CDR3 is TGCACCTGCAGTGCAGGGGGACTGGGGGGTGCT. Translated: CTCSAGGLGGA. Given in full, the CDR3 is CTCSAGGLGGAEQFF. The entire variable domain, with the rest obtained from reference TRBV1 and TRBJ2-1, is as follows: VTLLEQNPRWRLVPRGQAVNLRCILKNSQYPWMSWYQQDLQKQLQWLFTLRSPGDKEVKSLPGADYLATRVTDTELRLQVANMSQGRTLYCTCSAGGLGGAEQFFGPGTRLTVL.

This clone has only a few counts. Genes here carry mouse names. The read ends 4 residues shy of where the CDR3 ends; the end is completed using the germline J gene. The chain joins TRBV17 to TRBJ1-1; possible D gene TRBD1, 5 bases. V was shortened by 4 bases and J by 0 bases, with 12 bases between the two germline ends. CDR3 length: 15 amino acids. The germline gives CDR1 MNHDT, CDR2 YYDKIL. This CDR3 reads CASSTAGGSNTEVFF. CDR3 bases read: TGTGCTAGCAGTACCGCCGGGGGGTCAAACACA.

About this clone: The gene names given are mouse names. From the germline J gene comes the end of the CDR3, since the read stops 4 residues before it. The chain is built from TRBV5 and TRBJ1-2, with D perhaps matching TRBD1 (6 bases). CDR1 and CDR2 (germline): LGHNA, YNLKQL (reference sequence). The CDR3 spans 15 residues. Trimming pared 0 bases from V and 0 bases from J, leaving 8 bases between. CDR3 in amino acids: CASSQDQGTNSDYTF. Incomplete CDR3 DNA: TGTGCCAGCAGCCAAGATCAGGGGACAAACTCC.

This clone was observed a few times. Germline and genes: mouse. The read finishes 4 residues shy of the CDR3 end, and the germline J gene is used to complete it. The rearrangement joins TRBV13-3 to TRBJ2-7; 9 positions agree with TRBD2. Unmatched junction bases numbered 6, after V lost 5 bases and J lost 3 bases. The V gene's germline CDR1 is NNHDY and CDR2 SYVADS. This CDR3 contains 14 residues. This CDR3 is CASSSPGLGYEQYF. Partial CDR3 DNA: TGTGCCAGCAGCTCCCCGGGACTGGGCTAT.

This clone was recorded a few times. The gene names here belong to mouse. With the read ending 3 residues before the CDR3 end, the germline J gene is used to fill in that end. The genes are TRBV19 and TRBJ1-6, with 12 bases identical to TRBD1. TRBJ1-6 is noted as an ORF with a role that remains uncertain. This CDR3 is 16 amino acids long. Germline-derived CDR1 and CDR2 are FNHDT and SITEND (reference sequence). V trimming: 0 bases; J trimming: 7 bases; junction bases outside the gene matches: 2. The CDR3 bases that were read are TGTGCCAGCAGTATAGGGGACAGGGGGCGGAATTCGCCC. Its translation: CASSIGDRGRNSP. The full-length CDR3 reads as CASSIGDRGRNSPLYF.

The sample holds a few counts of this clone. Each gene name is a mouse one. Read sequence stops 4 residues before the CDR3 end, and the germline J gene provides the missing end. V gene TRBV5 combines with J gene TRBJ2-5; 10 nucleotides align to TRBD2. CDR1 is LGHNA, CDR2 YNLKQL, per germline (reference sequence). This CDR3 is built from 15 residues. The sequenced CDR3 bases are TGTGCCAGCAGCCCGGGACTGGGGAGATTGGAC. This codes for CASSPGLGRLD. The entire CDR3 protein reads CASSPGLGRLDTQYF.

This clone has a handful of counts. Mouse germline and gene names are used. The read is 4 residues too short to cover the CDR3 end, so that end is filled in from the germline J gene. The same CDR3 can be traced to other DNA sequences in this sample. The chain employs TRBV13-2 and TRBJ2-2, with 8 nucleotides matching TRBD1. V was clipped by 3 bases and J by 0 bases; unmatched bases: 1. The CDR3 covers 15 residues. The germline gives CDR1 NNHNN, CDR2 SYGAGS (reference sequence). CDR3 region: CASGGTGTNTGQLYF. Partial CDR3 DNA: TGTGCCAGCGGTGGGACAGGGACAAACACCGGG.

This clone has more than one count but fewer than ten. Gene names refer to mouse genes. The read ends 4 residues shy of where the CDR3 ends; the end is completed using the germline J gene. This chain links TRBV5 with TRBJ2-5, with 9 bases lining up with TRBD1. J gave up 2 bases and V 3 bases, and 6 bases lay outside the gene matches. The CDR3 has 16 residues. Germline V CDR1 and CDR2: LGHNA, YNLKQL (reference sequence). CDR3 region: CASSHQTGGFQDTQYF. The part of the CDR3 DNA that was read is TGTGCCAGCAGCCATCAAACAGGGGGCTTCCAAGAC.

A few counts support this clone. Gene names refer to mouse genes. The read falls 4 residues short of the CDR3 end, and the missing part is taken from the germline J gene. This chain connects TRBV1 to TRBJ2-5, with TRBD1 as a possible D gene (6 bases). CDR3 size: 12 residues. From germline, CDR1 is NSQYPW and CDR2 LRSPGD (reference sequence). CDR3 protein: CTCKQGDDTQYF. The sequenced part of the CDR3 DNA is TGCACCTGCAAACAGGGAGACGAC.

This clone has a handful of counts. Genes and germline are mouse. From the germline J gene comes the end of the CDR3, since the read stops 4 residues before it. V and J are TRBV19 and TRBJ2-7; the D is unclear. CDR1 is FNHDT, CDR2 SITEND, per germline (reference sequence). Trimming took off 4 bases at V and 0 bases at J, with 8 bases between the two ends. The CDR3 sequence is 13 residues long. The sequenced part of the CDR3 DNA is TGTGCCAGCAGTGACAAAAACTCCTAT. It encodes CASSDKNSY. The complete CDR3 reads CASSDKNSYEQYF.

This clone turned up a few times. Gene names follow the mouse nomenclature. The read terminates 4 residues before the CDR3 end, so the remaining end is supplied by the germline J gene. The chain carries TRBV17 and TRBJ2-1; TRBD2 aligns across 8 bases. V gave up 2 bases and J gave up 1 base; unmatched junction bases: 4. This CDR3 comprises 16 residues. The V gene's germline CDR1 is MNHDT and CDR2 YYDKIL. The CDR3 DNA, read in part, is TGTGCTAGCAGTAGACTGGGGGGTGGGAACTATGCT. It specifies CASSRLGGGNYA. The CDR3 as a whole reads CASSRLGGGNYAEQFF.

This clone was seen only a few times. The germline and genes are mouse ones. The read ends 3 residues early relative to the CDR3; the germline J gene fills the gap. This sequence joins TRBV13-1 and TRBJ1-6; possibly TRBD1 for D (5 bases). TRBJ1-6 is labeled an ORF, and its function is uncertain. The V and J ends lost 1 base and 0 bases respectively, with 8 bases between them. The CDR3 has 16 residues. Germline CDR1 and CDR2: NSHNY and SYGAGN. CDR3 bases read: TGTGCCAGCAGTGATTTGGGGGATTCCTATAATTCGCCC. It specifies CASSDLGDSYNSP. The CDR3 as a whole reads CASSDLGDSYNSPLYF.

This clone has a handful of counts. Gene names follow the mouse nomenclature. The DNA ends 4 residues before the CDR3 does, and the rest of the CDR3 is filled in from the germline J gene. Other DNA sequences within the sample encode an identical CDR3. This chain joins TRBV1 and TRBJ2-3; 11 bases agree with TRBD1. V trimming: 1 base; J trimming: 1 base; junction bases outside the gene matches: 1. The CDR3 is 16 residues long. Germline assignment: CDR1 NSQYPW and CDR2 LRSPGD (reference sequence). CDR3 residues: CTCSAAGQGGAETLYF. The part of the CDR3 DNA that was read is TGCACCTGCAGTGCAGCGGGACAGGGGGGTGCAGAA.

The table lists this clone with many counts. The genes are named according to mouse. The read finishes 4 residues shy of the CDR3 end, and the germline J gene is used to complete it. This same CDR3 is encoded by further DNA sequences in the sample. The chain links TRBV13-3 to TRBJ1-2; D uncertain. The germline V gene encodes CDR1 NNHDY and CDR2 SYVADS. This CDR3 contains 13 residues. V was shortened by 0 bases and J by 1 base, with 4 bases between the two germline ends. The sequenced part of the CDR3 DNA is TGTGCCAGCAGTGATGCTGGAAACTCC. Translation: CASSDAGNS. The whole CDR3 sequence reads CASSDAGNSDYTF.

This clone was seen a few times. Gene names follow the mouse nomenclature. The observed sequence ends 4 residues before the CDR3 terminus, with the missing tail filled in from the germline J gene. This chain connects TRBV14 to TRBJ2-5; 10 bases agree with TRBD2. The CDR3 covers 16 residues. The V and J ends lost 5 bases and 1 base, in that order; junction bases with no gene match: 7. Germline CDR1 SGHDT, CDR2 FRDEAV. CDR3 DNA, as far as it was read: TGTGCCAGCAGCCGACTGACTGGGGGGTACCAAGAC. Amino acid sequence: CASSRLTGGYQD. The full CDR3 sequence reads CASSRLTGGYQDTQYF.

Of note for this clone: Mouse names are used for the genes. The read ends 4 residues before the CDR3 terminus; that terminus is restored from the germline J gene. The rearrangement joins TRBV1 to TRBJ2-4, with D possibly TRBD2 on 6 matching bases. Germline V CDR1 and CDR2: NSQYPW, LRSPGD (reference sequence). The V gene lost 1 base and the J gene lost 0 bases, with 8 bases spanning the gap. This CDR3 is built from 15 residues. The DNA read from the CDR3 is TGCACCTGCAGTGCAGGGTGGGGGAGTCAAAAC. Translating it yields CTCSAGWGSQN. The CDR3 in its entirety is CTCSAGWGSQNTLYF.

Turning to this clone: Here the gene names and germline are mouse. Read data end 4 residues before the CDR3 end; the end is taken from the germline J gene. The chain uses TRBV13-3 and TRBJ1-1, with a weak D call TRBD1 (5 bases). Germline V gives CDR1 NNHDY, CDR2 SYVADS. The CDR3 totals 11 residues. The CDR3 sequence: CASSWGEEVFF. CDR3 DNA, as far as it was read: TGTGCCAGCAGTTGGGGGGAA.